The T cell receptor beta chain described here comes from a study of T cell responses to AZD1222 COVID-19 vaccine. The germline CDR1 and CDR2 sequences are SEHNR and FQNEAQ (reference sequence). The CDR3 contains 16 residues. V lost 6 bases to trimming and J lost 1 base; unmatched junction nucleotides: 8. TCRdb's copy holds only in-frame clones and misses some; the assay was immunoSEQ multiplex PCR. The repertoire holds more than 75,000 clones, with around 93% as singletons. Sequenced material: peripheral blood, taken on day 0 of AZD1222 vaccination. The receptor was derived from an adult in good health. J is TRBJ2-4 and V is TRBV7-9; 8 bases match TRBD1. The CDR3 DNA sequence: TGTGCCAGCAGACCTCCGGGACAGGAGGCCAAAAACATTCAGTACTTC. Its protein is CASRPPGQEAKNIQYF. Full variable domain (rest looked up from reference TRBV7-9 and TRBJ2-4): DTGVSQNPRHKITKRGQNVTFRCDPISEHNRLYWYRQTLGQGPEFLTYFQNEAQLEKSRLLSDRFSAERPKGSFSTLEIQRTEQGDSAMYLCASRPPGQEAKNIQYFGAGTRLSVL.